This TCR beta chain was sequenced during a study of blood T cell repertoires in COVID-19. Study at large: Italy, Spain and the United States were the sources of the convalescent and acute COVID-19 samples. T cells, B-cell-depleted T cells, or PBMCs supplied cDNA or gDNA.

Original processing methods: Nucleated cell number was recorded as an estimate derived from reference gene primer amplification. TCRdb keeps only in-frame clones here, not all; method: immunoSEQ multiplex PCR. Clone size and V and J calls were adopted from that table, with D and trimming inferred from the DNA. The repertoire consists of about 300,000 clones, with nearly 90% occurring once and the leading ten covering 1.5% to 2%. Germline CDR1 is MGHRA and CDR2 is YSYEKL. The CDR3 length is 14 residues. With 3 bases removed from V and 5 bases from J, the gap between germline ends came to 12 bases. The TCR was taken from a woman aged 25 to 39 with COVID-19, enrolled during active disease. The chain employs TRBV4-1 and TRBJ2-3; D might be TRBD1 (6 bases). The specimen sequenced was peripheral blood. CDR3 nucleotides: TGCGCCAGCAGCCAGGCTCAGGGGAGAGATACGCAGTATTTT. Protein: CASSQAQGRDTQYF.